Each of the 10 T cell receptor beta chains below was sequenced from the same sample in a study of T-cell reconstitution after alpha-beta-depleted transplantation in children. The authors prepared the TCRbeta library with unique molecular identifiers. TCRdb re-called the PCR reads with MiXCR, one entry per CDR3 protein. The table shows about 420,000 distinct CDR3 sequences, with around 15% occurring only once. The source material was PBMCs, mostly from graft donor cells, sampled 360 days after TCRalphabeta/CD19-depleted stem cell transplant. The source is a boy younger than two who had a stem cell transplant for Wiskott-Aldrich syndrome, so the T cells may come from the graft donor.

This chain's CDR3 is CASSSVTVGGYEQYF. CDR3 sequence (DNA): TGTGCCAGCAGTTCCGTGACAGTGGGAGGTTACGAGCAGTACTTC. The J gene is TRBJ2-7, the V gene TRBV12-3 or TRBV12-4; D might be TRBD2 (6 bases). The V end was cut by 4 bases, the J end by 4 bases, with 17 bases between. This CDR3 comprises 15 residues.

This clonotype was picked up many times. This chain joins TRBV7-9 and TRBJ2-1; D might be TRBD1 (5 bases). Germline CDR1 reads SEHNR; CDR2 reads FQNEAQ (reference sequence). The CDR3 is made up of 15 amino acids. Between the trimmed V and J ends, which lost 2 bases and 6 bases, there was a span of 14 bases. The CDR3 coding sequence is TGTGCCAGCAGCTTACAGGGCACTATCTCCAATGAGCAGTTCTTC. Protein: CASSLQGTISNEQFF.

This clonotype was detected only a few times. The chain combines TRBV20-1 with TRBJ2-4; 8 bases align to TRBD1. This CDR3 spans 16 amino acids. V lost 2 bases, J lost 0 bases, and 6 bases stayed unmatched. Germline values: CDR1 DFQATT, CDR2 SNEGSKA (reference sequence). The CDR3 sequence: CSARKRTGLAKNIQYF. The CDR3 coding sequence is TGCAGTGCTAGAAAGAGGACAGGGTTAGCCAAAAACATTCAGTACTTC.

CDR3 in amino acids: CSAAKFMNTEAFF. The CDR3, as DNA: TGCAGTGCCGCCAAGTTCATGAACACTGAAGCTTTCTTT. The rearrangement links TRBV20-1 to TRBJ1-1; D is unresolved. V dropped 6 bases and J dropped 0 bases, with 11 bases sitting between them. This CDR3 is built from 13 residues. Germline CDR1 is DFQATT and CDR2 is SNEGSKA (reference sequence).

The sample holds a few counts of this clonotype. This chain uses TRBV10-1 with TRBJ2-7; TRBD2 might be the D (6 bases). Germline V CDR1 and CDR2: WNHNN, SYGVQD (reference sequence). The CDR3 contains 15 residues. Trimming took 2 bases from V and 3 from J, leaving 14 bases between them. The DNA of the CDR3 is TGCGCCAGCAGTGAGGGCCGGGACTTTGGCTACGAGCAGTACTTC. The encoded protein is CASSEGRDFGYEQYF.

This clonotype has a handful of counts. The chain links TRBV29-1 to TRBJ2-7; D remains unclear. Germline V gene data show CDR1 as SQVTM and CDR2 as ANQGSEA. The CDR3 has 11 residues. V was cut by 4 bases and J by 3 bases, with 7 bases left in between. This chain's CDR3 is CSVGSFYEQYF. The CDR3 bases are TGCAGCGTTGGGAGTTTCTACGAGCAGTACTTC.

This clonotype was recorded many times. This chain uses TRBV7-9 with TRBJ2-1; possible D gene TRBD2, 6 bases. CDR3 length: 14 residues. V lost 7 bases, J lost 6 bases, and 16 bases lay in between. Per the germline V gene, CDR1 is SEHNR and CDR2 is FQNEAQ (reference sequence). The DNA of the CDR3 is TGTGCCAGCACCTACGGGGGTCTTCGCAATGAGCAGTTCTTC. It translates to CASTYGGLRNEQFF. The complete variable domain, with remaining parts taken from reference TRBV7-9 and TRBJ2-1, reads DTGVSQNPRHKITKRGQNVTFRCDPISEHNRLYWYRQTLGQGPEFLTYFQNEAQLEKSRLLSDRFSAERPKGSFSTLEIQRTEQGDSAMYLCASTYGGLRNEQFFGPGTRLTVL.

This clonotype was observed a handful of times. The chain links TRBV7-8 to TRBJ2-3; 9 bases agree with TRBD2. Unmatched junction bases numbered 12, after V lost 2 bases and J lost 0 bases. This CDR3 is built from 19 residues. Germline lookup yields CDR1 SGHVS and CDR2 FQNEAQ. The chain's CDR3 is CASSLPRGSGGTSTDTQYF. The CDR3, as DNA: TGTGCCAGCAGCTTACCCCGGGGGAGCGGGGGGACTAGCACAGATACGCAGTATTTT.

V is TRBV7-8 and J is TRBJ2-1; D gene uncertain. The germline gives CDR1 SGHVS, CDR2 FQNEAQ. The CDR3 totals 14 residues. V was trimmed by 0 bases and J by 10 bases, leaving 13 bases between them. The CDR3 DNA is TGTGCCAGCAGCTTAGCGTTAGTAATTGGAGAGCAGTTCTTC. It is translated as CASSLALVIGEQFF.

V and J are TRBV12-3 or TRBV12-4 and TRBJ1-6; D is ambiguous. This CDR3 is built from 14 residues. Trimming pared 1 base from V and 5 bases from J, leaving 6 bases between. The CDR3 region is CASSLGGNNSPLHF. The CDR3 nucleotides are TGTGCCAGCAGTTTAGGCGGTAATAATTCACCCCTCCACTTT.